Following are 22 T cell receptor beta chains from one sample sequenced in a study of cytomegalovirus exposure and HLA in healthy donors. Researchers ran the PCR with 60 Vbeta and 13 Jbeta primers. Clones were read by immunoSEQ multiplex PCR, and TCRdb kept only the in-frame ones, dropping some. This table has about 140,000 clones, about 74% appearing once. The source material was PBMCs. These receptors all come from a male donor in good health and CMV-seronegative.

The rearrangement joins TRBV5-4 to TRBJ2-7; 11 bases are shared with TRBD1. The CDR3 has 15 residues. V was clipped by 3 bases and J by 4 bases; unmatched bases: 6. CDR1 and CDR2 (germline): SGHNT, YYREEE (reference sequence). For the CDR3, the DNA is TGTGCCAGCAGCTCCGGGACAGGGGGTGTATACGAGCAGTACTTC. Translation gives CASSSGTGGVYEQYF.

The rearrangement uses TRBV6-1 and TRBJ1-1; 8 bases are a match to TRBD1. The J segment lost 4 bases and the V segment lost 6 bases, leaving 4 bases of the junction unmatched. Looked up from germline, CDR1 is MNHNS and CDR2 is SASEGT. CDR3 size: 13 residues. DNA for the CDR3: TGTGCCAGCAGGACAGGGGACAGCACTGAAGCTTTCTTT. Its protein is CASRTGDSTEAFF.

The J gene is TRBJ2-7, the V gene TRBV7-2; 15 positions match TRBD2. V trimming: 5 bases; J trimming: 4 bases; junction bases outside the gene matches: 12. Germline values: CDR1 SGHTA, CDR2 FQGNSA. This CDR3 spans 18 amino acids. The CDR3 protein is CASSLRGTGTSGRYEQYF. CDR3 nucleotide sequence: TGTGCCAGCAGCCTCCGAGGAACCGGGACTAGCGGGAGGTACGAGCAGTACTTC.

This rearrangement joins TRBV5-1 to TRBJ1-5; tentatively, D is TRBD1 (6 bases). The CDR3 is 16 residues long. CDR1 is SGHRS and CDR2 is YFSETQ in the germline V gene. V lost 0 bases, J lost 0 bases, and 10 bases lay in between. The CDR3 sequence: CASSLDGTYSNQPQHF. The CDR3 DNA reads as TGCGCCAGCAGCTTGGACGGGACATATAGCAATCAGCCCCAGCATTTT.

This clone was seen just once. The chain links TRBV6-5 to TRBJ1-5, with D perhaps TRBD1 (5 bases). Trimming cost V 5 bases and J 0 bases, with 11 bases left between them. The germline V gene encodes CDR1 MNHEY and CDR2 SVGAGI. This CDR3 is built from 15 residues. CDR3 in DNA: TGTGCCAGCAGTGCCAGGGTGGATAGCAATCAGCCCCAGCATTTT. Its protein product is CASSARVDSNQPQHF.

This sequence joins TRBV10-3 and TRBJ2-1; a weak D match, TRBD2 (6 bases). V shed 8 bases and J shed 5 bases, with 10 bases lying between them. This CDR3 spans 12 amino acids. The germline gives CDR1 ENHRY, CDR2 SYGVKD. The DNA of the CDR3 is TGTGCCATCGGGGGAGGCCACAATGAGCAGTTCTTC. Its protein is CAIGGGHNEQFF.

This clone has just a few counts. This chain joins TRBV18 and TRBJ2-1; 7 bases align to TRBD1. V shed 3 bases and J 0 bases; nucleotides not matched to a gene: 8. Germline CDR1 and CDR2: KGHSH and LQKENI. The CDR3 runs 17 residues. The CDR3 protein is CASSPRDRVSSYNEQFF. The DNA for the CDR3 is TGTGCCAGCTCACCGCGAGACAGGGTGAGCTCCTACAATGAGCAGTTCTTC.

A few counts support this clone. V is TRBV21-1 and J is TRBJ1-2. TRBV21-1 counts as a pseudogene. The CDR3 consists of 12 residues. In nucleotides, the CDR3 is TGTGCCCCCGGGGGGGGTACCTATGGCTACACCTTC. Translating gives CAPGGGTYGYTF.

V and J are TRBV4-3 and TRBJ1-5; weak D call: TRBD1 (6 bases). Trimming shortened V by 3 bases and J by 6 bases, and 15 bases separated the two germline ends. This CDR3 has 15 residues. Germline V CDR1 and CDR2: LGHNA, YSLEER. CDR3: CASSHRTGYGQPQHF. In DNA, the CDR3 is TGCGCCAGCAGCCACCGTACAGGGTACGGTCAGCCCCAGCATTTT.

The genes are TRBV5-4 and TRBJ2-1, with TRBD2 matching over 9 bases. With V trimmed by 0 bases and J by 7 bases, 8 bases remained unmatched. Germline CDR1 and CDR2: SGHNT and YYREEE (reference sequence). The CDR3 totals 16 residues. The CDR3 protein is CASSLEGSGRWNEQFF. The CDR3 coding sequence is TGTGCCAGCAGCTTGGAGGGTAGCGGGAGATGGAATGAGCAGTTCTTC. The full variable domain, completed using reference TRBV5-4 and TRBJ2-1, is ETGVTQSPTHLIKTRGQQVTLRCSSQSGHNTVSWYQQALGQGPQFIFQYYREEENGRGNFPPRFSGLQFPNYSSELNVNALELDDSALYLCASSLEGSGRWNEQFFGPGTRLTVL.

The rearrangement uses TRBV10-3 and TRBJ2-7, with D perhaps matching TRBD1 (6 bases). The CDR3 is made up of 12 amino acids. The germline gives CDR1 ENHRY, CDR2 SYGVKD. The V and J ends lost 10 bases and 5 bases respectively, with 15 bases between them. In nucleotides, the CDR3 is TGTGCCACCCACCAGGGGTCCCACGAGCAGTACTTC. Amino acid sequence: CATHQGSHEQYF.

V is TRBV27 and J is TRBJ2-3; D might be TRBD1 (5 bases). Germline CDR1 reads MNHEY; CDR2 reads SMNVEV (reference sequence). The V gene lost 5 bases and the J gene lost 2 bases, with 17 bases spanning the gap. The CDR3 totals 16 residues. The CDR3, as DNA: TGTGCCAGCAGTCTGGATGGGCAGGGCACCACAGATACGCAGTATTTT. Its translation: CASSLDGQGTTDTQYF.

The rearrangement links TRBV28 to TRBJ1-5; D call uncertain. The CDR3 has 12 amino acids. Per germline, CDR1 MDHEN and CDR2 SYDVKM. The V and J ends lost 2 bases and 7 bases respectively, with 6 bases between them. The CDR3 reads CASSLPGQPQHF. CDR3 in DNA: TGTGCCAGCAGTTTACCGGGGCAGCCCCAGCATTTT.

This clone was observed a single time. V gene TRBV14 combines with J gene TRBJ2-1, with D tentatively TRBD2 (6 bases). Germline loops: CDR1 SGHDN, CDR2 FVKESK. This CDR3 contains 14 residues. Trimming shortened V by 4 bases and J by 7 bases, and 14 bases separated the two germline ends. The CDR3 DNA reads TGTGCCAGCAGCCCCTTGGGGAGGCGGAATGAGCAGTTCTTC. This sequence encodes CASSPLGRRNEQFF.

The rearrangement uses TRBV10-3 and TRBJ2-2, with 10 bases matching TRBD2. The CDR3 spans 16 residues. J lost 3 bases, V lost 2 bases, and 3 bases had no gene match. Germline lookup yields CDR1 ENHRY and CDR2 SYGVKD. CDR3 DNA sequence: TGTGCCATCAGTGAGAGGCTAGCGGGAGACACCGGGGAGCTGTTTTTT. Protein: CAISERLAGDTGELFF.

The CDR3 is CASSPTGQGDYGYTF. CDR3 in DNA: TGTGCCAGCTCACCAACAGGGCAGGGTGACTATGGCTACACCTTC. This rearrangement joins TRBV18 to TRBJ1-2; D is possibly TRBD1 (6 bases). CDR1 is KGHSH, CDR2 LQKENI, per germline. This CDR3 is built from 15 residues. V was cut by 2 bases and J by 3 bases, with 13 bases left in between.

The CDR3 reads CASSLAQGQGTDTQYF. The CDR3, as DNA: TGCGCCAGCAGCTTGGCCCAGGGGCAGGGGACAGATACGCAGTATTTT. The rearrangement links TRBV5-1 to TRBJ2-3; maybe TRBD1 (6 bases). There are 16 residues in the CDR3. V was clipped by 0 bases and J by 3 bases, with 14 bases between them. The germline V gene has CDR1 SGHRS and CDR2 YFSETQ. The whole variable domain, remainder taken from reference TRBV5-1 and TRBJ2-3, is KAGVTQTPRYLIKTRGQQVTLSCSPISGHRSVSWYQQTPGQGLQFLFEYFSETQRNKGNFPGRFSGRQFSNSRSEMNVSTLELGDSALYLCASSLAQGQGTDTQYFGPGTRLTVL.

The V gene is TRBV23-1, the J gene TRBJ2-7; 8 nucleotides agree with TRBD1. TRBV23-1 is an ORF for which the function is uncertain. The CDR3 is 18 residues long. The ends lost 4 bases at V and 1 base at J; junction bases unmatched: 15. This chain's CDR3 is CASSRPKPQGAESYEQYF. CDR3 DNA: TGCGCCAGCAGTCGGCCGAAACCCCAGGGGGCAGAATCCTACGAGCAGTACTTC.

This chain links TRBV29-1 with TRBJ2-2, with D unresolved. The CDR3 loop spans 12 amino acids. The germline CDR1 and CDR2 sequences are SQVTM and ANQGSEA. V was pared by 4 bases and J by 7 bases, with 10 bases between. CDR3 amino acids: CSVAANGGELFF. CDR3 nucleotide sequence: TGCAGCGTTGCCGCTAACGGCGGGGAGCTGTTTTTT.

The chain joins TRBV11-1 to TRBJ2-5; 10 bases agree with TRBD1. The DNA end favors TRBJ2-7, so the J call may be wrong. The V gene's germline CDR1 is SGHAT and CDR2 FQDESV (reference sequence). The CDR3 covers 14 residues. CDR3 amino acids: CASSRDRGNYEQYF. The CDR3 nucleotides are TGTGCCAGCAGCCGGGACAGGGGAAACTACGAGCAGTACTTC.

This clone appeared a few times. The V call is TRBV2, the J call TRBJ2-2, with TRBD2 matching over 9 bases. V gave up 7 bases and J gave up 0 bases; unmatched junction bases: 15. CDR3 length: 19 amino acids. Germline CDR1 reads SNHLY; CDR2 reads FYNNEI. The CDR3 DNA is TGTGCCAGCAATGCCCCTAAAACTCTAGCGGGGACGAACACCGGGGAGCTGTTTTTT. This codes for CASNAPKTLAGTNTGELFF.

This clone turned up a few times. The chain has TRBV29-1 and TRBJ2-5, with 15 positions matching TRBD2. Per the germline V gene, CDR1 is SQVTM and CDR2 is ANQGSEA. CDR3 size: 17 residues. Losses at the gene ends were 5 bases for V and 4 bases for J; bases not matched to a gene: 11. CDR3 amino acids: CSVKGLAGGIPRETQYF. CDR3 nucleotides: TGCAGCGTTAAAGGACTAGCGGGGGGGATCCCCCGAGAGACCCAGTACTTC.